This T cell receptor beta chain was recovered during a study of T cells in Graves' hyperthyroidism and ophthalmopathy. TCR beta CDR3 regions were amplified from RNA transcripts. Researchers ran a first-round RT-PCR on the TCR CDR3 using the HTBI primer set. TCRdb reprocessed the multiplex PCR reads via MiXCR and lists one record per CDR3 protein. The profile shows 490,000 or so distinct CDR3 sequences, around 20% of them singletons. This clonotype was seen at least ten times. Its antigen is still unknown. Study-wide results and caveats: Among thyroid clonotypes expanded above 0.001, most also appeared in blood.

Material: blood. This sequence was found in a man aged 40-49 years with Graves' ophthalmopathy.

CDR3 sequence (DNA): TGTGCCAGCAGTGAAAGGGGGGGAACTGAAGCTTTCTTT. This translates into CASSERGGTEAFF. The rearrangement joins TRBV6-1 to TRBJ1-1; perhaps TRBD1 as D (6 bases). The CDR3 totals 13 residues. Germline-derived CDR1 and CDR2 are MNHNS and SASEGT. Trimming took 2 bases from V and 5 from J, leaving 9 bases between them.